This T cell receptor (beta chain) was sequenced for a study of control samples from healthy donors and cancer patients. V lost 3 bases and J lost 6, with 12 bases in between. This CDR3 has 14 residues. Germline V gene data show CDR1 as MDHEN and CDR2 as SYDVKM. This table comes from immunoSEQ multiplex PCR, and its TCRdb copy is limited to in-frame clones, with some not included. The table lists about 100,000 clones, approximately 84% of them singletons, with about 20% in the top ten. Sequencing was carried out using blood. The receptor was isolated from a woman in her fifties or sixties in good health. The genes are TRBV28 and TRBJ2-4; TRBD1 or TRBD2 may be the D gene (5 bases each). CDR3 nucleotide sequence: TGTGCCAGCAGTTTCCAGGGACCCCGAAACATTCAGTACTTC. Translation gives CASSFQGPRNIQYF.